This TCR beta chain was documented in a study of cytomegalovirus exposure and HLA in healthy donors. Points from the study as a whole: In a later analysis, at a false discovery rate of 0.05, over 15,000 TCR beta sequences matched HLA alleles. When a later analysis was performed, an Asian-associated ancestry cluster reportedly had fewer N-insertions than the approximately 700-donor mean.

Of note for this clone: The antigen is unknown.

The PCR ran on 60 Vbeta and 13 Jbeta primers. The data were produced by immunoSEQ multiplex PCR, yet TCRdb's version contains in-frame clones alone and is incomplete. The sample has 100,000 to 120,000 clones; around 72% are singletons. Sequencing was performed on PBMCs. This TCR was sampled from a male donor in good health and CMV-seronegative.

The CDR3 nucleotides read TGTGCCAGCAGTTTCAGGGCAGGGCAGGGCTTAGCTGGCTACACCTTC. Its protein is CASSFRAGQGLAGYTF. V and J are TRBV27 and TRBJ1-2, with D perhaps TRBD1 (5 bases). This CDR3 is built from 16 residues. The germline V gene has CDR1 MNHEY and CDR2 SMNVEV (reference sequence). V shed 3 bases and J shed 7 bases, with 21 bases lying between them.